This T cell receptor (beta chain) was sequenced during a study of cytomegalovirus exposure and HLA in healthy donors. The study, taken as a whole, reports: TCR beta chains numbering 150 to 200 were designated cytomegalovirus-associated.

Concerning this clone itself: Antigen unknown.

PCR involved 60 Vbeta and 13 Jbeta primers. Assay: immunoSEQ multiplex PCR; the TCRdb copy retains only in-frame clones and omits some. In all, the sample yields about 33,000 clones. Germline lookup yields CDR1 SGHNT and CDR2 YENEEA. Trimming shortened V by 2 bases and J by 8 bases, and 15 bases separated the two germline ends. This CDR3 is 14 amino acids long. The TCR was taken from a middle-aged man in good health and CMV-seronegative. Source material: PBMCs. This chain uses TRBV11-3 with TRBJ1-1, with D tentatively TRBD1 (5 bases). The chain's CDR3 is CASSLSDGGGEAFF. The CDR3 DNA follows: TGTGCCAGCAGCTTATCGGACGGGGGAGGAGAAGCTTTCTTT.